The TCR delta chain described here comes from a study of delta chain sequences of gamma delta T cells (dated by TCRdb to between 2016 and 2019). Receptor libraries were prepared by PCR. Data came from an Illumina MiSeq. TCRdb reanalyzed the public reads with the CATT caller, and identical DNA sequences were merged afterwards. For this sample the table gives approximately 3,000 delta-chain clones, of which roughly three fifths were detected only once. The ten largest clones add up to 50% to 60% of the sample. Comment on this clone: Its antigen target is currently unknown. Base qualities were left out, and no much larger clone turns up one base away.

Between the V and J ends, shortened by 0 bases and 4 bases respectively, the junction contains 23 bases. CDR1 GEAIGNYY and CDR2 EKD are derived from the germline V gene. The cysteine opens and the phenylalanine closes a CDR3 of 18 amino acids. Of all the DNA, just the CDR3 is kept, 54 bases in frame from base 1. This receptor was identified in a human donor with breast cancer. The rearranged chain carries TRDV2 and TRDJ1; the D gene is perhaps TRDD3, on 6 matching bases. Sequencing was done on a sample of a tumor sample. The nucleotide sequence is given as TGTGCCTGTGACACCGTGGGGGTGACGGCGGATACCGGCGATAAACTCATCTTT. Its protein is CACDTVGVTADTGDKLIF.